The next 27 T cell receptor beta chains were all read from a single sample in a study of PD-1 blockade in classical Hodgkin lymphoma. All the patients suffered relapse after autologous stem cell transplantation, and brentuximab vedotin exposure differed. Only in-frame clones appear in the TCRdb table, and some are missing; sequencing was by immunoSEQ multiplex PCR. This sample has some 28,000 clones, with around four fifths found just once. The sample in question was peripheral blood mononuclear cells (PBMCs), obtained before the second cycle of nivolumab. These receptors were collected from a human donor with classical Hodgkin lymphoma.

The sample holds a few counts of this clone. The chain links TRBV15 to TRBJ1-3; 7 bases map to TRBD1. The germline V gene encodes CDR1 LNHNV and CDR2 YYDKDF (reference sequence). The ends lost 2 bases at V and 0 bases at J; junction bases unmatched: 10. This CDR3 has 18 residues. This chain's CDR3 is CATSRSIRTGSSGNTIYF. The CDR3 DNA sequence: TGTGCCACCAGCAGAAGTATTCGGACAGGTAGCTCTGGAAACACCATATATTTT.

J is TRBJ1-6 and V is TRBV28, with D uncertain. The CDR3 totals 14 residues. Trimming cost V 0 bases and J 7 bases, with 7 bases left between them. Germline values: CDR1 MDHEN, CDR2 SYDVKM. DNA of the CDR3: TGTGCCAGCAGTTTATGGTCTCTAAATTCACCCCTCCACTTT. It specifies CASSLWSLNSPLHF. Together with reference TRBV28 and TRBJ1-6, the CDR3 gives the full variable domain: DVKVTQSSRYLVKRTGEKVFLECVQDMDHENMFWYRQDPGLGLRLIYFSYDVKMKEKGDIPEGYSVSREKKERFSLILESASTNQTSMYLCASSLWSLNSPLHFGNGTRLTVT.

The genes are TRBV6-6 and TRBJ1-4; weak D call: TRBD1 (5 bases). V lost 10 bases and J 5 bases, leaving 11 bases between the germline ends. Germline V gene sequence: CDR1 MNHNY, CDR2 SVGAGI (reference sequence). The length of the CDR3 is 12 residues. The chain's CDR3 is CATRDANEKLFF. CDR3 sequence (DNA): TGTGCCACCCGGGACGCGAATGAAAAACTGTTTTTT.

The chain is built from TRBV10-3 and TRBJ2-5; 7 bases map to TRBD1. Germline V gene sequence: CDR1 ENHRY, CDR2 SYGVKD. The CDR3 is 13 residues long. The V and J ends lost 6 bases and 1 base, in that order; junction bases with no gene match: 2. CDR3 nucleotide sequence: TGTGCCATCAGGGGGACAGCCCAAGAGACCCAGTACTTC. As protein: CAIRGTAQETQYF.

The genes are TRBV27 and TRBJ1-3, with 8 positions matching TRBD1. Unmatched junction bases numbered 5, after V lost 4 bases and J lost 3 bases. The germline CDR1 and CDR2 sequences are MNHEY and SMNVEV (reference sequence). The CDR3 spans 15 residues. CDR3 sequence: CASSSGGLGGNTIYF. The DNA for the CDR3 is TGTGCCAGCAGTTCAGGGGGCTTAGGTGGAAACACCATATATTTT.

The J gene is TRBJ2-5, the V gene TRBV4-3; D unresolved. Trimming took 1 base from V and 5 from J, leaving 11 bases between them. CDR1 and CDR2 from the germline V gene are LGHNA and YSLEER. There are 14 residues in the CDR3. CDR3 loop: CASSQGPTVETQYF. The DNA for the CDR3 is TGCGCCAGCAGCCAAGGGCCGACCGTGGAGACCCAGTACTTC.

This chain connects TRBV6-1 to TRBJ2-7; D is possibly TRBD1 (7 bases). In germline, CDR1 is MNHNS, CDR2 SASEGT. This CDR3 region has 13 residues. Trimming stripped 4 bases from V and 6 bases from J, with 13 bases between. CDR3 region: CASSVRQGGEQYF. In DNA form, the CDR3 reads TGTGCCAGCAGTGTGAGACAGGGAGGCGAGCAGTACTTC.

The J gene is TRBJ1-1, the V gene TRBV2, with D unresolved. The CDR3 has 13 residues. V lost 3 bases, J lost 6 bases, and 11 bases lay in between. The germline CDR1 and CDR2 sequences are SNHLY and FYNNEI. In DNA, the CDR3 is TGTGCCAGCAGTGAGAGTCGGTGGGCTGAAGCTTTCTTT. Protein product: CASSESRWAEAFF.

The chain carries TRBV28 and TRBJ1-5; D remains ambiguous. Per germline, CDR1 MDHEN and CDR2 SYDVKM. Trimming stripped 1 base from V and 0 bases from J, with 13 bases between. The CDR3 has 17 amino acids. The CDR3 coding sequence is TGTGCCAGCAGTTTATTGTTGGGATACCATAGCAATCAGCCCCAGCATTTT. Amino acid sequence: CASSLLLGYHSNQPQHF. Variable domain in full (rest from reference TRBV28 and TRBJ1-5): DVKVTQSSRYLVKRTGEKVFLECVQDMDHENMFWYRQDPGLGLRLIYFSYDVKMKEKGDIPEGYSVSREKKERFSLILESASTNQTSMYLCASSLLLGYHSNQPQHFGDGTRLSIL.

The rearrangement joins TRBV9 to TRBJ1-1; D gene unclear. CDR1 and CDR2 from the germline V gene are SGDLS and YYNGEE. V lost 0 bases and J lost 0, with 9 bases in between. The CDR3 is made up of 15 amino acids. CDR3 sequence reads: CASSVETVMNTEAFF. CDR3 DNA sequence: TGTGCCAGCAGCGTAGAAACGGTTATGAACACTGAAGCTTTCTTT.

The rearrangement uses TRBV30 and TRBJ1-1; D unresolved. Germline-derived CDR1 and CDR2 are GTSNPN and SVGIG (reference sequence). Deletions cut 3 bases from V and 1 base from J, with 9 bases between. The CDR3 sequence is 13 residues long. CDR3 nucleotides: TGTGCCTGGAGGGGGTGGGAGAACACTGAAGCTTTCTTT. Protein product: CAWRGWENTEAFF.

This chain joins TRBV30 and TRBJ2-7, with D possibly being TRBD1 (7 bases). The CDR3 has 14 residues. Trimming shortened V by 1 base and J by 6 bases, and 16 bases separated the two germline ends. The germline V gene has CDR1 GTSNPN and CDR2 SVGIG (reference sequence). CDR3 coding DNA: TGTGCCTGGAGTGGGGGCAGGGGGGCGGGCGAGCAGTACTTC. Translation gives CAWSGGRGAGEQYF.

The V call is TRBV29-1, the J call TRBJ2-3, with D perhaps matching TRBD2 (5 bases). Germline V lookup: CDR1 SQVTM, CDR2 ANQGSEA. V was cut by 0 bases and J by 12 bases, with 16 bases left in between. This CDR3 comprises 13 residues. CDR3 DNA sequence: TGCAGCGTTGAAGAAGGCACAGAGGGCTTTCAGTATTTT. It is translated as CSVEEGTEGFQYF.

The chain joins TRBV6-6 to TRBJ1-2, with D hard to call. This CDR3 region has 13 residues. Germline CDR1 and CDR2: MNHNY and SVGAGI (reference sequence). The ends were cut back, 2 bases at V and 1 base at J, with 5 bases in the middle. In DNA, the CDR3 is TGTGCCAGCAGTTACGGGTATAACTATGGCTACACCTTC. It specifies CASSYGYNYGYTF.

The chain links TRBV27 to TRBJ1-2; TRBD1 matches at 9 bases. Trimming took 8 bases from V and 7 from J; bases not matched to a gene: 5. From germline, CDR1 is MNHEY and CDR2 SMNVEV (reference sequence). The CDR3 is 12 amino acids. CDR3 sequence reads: CASSGQGFGYTF. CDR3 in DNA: TGTGCCAGCTCGGGACAGGGTTTTGGCTACACCTTC.

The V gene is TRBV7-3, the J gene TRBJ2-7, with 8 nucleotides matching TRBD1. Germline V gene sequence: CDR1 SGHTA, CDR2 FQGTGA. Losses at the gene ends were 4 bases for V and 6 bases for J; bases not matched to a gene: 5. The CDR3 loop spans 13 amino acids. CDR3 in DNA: TGTGCCAGCAGCTCGACAGGGGCGGCCGAGCAGTACTTC. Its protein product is CASSSTGAAEQYF.

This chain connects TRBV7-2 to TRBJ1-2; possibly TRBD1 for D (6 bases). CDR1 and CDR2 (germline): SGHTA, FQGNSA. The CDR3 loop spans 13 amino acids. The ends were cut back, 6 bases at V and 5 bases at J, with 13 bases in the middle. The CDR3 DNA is TGTGCCAGCAGTCTTCAGGGGAGGTATGGCTACACCTTC. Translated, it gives CASSLQGRYGYTF.

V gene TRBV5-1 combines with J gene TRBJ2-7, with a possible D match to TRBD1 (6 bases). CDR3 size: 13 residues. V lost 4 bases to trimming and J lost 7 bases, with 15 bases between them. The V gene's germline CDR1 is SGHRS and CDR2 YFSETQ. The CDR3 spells CASSITGSGEQYV. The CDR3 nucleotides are TGCGCCAGCAGCATCACAGGGAGTGGGGAGCAGTACGTC.

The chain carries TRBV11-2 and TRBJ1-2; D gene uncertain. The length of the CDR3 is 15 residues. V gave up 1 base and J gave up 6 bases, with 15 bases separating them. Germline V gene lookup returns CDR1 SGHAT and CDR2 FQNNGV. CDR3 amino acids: CASSLVGALGDGYTF. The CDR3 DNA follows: TGTGCCAGCAGCTTAGTGGGCGCCCTTGGGGATGGCTACACCTTC.

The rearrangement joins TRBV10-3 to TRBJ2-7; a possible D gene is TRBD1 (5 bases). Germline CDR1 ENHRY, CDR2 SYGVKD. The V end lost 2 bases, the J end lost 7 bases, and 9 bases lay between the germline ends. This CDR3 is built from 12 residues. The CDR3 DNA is TGTGCCATCAGTGAGGGAAGGGGAGAGCAGTACGTC. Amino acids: CAISEGRGEQYV.

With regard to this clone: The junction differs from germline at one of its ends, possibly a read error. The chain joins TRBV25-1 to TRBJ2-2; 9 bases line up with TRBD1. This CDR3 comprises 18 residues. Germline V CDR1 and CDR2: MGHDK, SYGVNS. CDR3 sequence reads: CASSDGSLGQGWTGEPFF. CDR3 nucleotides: TGTGCCAGCAGTGATGGTTCTCTAGGACAGGGGTGGACCGGGGAGCCGTTTTTT.

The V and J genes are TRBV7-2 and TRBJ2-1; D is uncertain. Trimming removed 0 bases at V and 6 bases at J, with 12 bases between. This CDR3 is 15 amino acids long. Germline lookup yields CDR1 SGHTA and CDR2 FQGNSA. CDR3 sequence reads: CASSLASLVGNEQFF. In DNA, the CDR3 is TGTGCCAGCAGCTTAGCATCTCTAGTAGGCAATGAGCAGTTCTTC.

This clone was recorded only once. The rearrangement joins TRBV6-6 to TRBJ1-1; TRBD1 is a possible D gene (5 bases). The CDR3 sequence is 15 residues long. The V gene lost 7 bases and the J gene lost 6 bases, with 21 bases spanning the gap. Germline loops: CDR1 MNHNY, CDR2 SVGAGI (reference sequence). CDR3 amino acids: CASIQGGGGRAEAFF. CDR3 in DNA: TGTGCCAGCATCCAAGGCGGCGGGGGAAGGGCTGAAGCTTTCTTT.

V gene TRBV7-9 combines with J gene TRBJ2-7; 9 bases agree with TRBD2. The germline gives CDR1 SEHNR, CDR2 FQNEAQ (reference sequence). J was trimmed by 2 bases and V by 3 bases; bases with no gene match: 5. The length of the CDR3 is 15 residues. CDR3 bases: TGTGCCAGCAGCTTTGGCGGGAGGGCCGCCTACGAGCAGTACTTC. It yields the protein CASSFGGRAAYEQYF.

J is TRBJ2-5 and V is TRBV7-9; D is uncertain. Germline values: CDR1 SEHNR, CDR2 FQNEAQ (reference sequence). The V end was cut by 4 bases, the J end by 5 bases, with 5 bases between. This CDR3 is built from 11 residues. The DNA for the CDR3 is TGTGCCAGCAGCTACAGTGAGACCCAGTACTTC. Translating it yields CASSYSETQYF. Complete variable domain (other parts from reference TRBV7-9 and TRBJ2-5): DTGVSQNPRHKITKRGQNVTFRCDPISEHNRLYWYRQTLGQGPEFLTYFQNEAQLEKSRLLSDRFSAERPKGSFSTLEIQRTEQGDSAMYLCASSYSETQYFGPGTRLLVL.

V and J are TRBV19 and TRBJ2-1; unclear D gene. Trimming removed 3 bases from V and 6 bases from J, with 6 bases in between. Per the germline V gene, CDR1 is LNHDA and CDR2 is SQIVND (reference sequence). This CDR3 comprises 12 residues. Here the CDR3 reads CASSILGNEQFF. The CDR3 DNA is TGTGCCAGTAGTATTCTTGGCAATGAGCAGTTCTTC.

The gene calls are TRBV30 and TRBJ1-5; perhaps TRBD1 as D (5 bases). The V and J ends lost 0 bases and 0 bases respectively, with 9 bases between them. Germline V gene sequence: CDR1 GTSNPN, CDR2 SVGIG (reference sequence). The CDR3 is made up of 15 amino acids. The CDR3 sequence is CAWSVPGHSNQPQHF. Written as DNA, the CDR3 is TGTGCCTGGAGTGTACCAGGGCATAGCAATCAGCCCCAGCATTTT.